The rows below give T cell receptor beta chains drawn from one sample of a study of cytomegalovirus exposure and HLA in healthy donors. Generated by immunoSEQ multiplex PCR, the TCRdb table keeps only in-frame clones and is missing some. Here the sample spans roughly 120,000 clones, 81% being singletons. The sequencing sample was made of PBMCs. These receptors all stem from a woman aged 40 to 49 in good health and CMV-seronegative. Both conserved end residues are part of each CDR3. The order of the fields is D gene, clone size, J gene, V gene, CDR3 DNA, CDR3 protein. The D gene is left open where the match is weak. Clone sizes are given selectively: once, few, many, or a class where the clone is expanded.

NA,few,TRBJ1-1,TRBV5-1,TGCGCCAGCAGCTTCAGGGGTCAGGGAACCAAGGATTTCTTT,CASSFRGQGTKDFF
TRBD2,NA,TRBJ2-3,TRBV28,TGTGCCAGCAGTCTGGCCCTAGCGGGAAGGACAGATACGCAGTATTTT,CASSLALAGRTDTQYF
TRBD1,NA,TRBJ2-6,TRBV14,TGTGCCAGCAGCCACTCAGGGGGACCTGGGGCCAACGTCCTGACTTTC,CASSHSGGPGANVLTF
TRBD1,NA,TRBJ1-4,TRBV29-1,TGCAGCGCAACAGGGGATGAAAAACTGTTTTTT,CSATGDEKLFF
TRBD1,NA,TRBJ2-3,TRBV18,TGTGCCAGCTCACCCCGTGCAGGGGGAGATACGCAGTATTTT,CASSPRAGGDTQYF
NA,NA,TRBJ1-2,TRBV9,TGTGCCAGCAGCGAGGGGCCTAACTATGGCTACACCTTC,CASSEGPNYGYTF
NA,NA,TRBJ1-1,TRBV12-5,TGTGCTAGTGGTTTGGTACTAAGGCCGACGAACACTGAAGCTTTCTTT,CASGLVLRPTNTEAFF
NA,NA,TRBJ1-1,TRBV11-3,TGTGCCAGCAGCTTGGGTCCGGGGAACACTGAAGCTTTCTTT,CASSLGPGNTEAFF
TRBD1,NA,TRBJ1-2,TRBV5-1,TGCGCCAGCAGTACCGGGACAGGGGGCAGTGGCTACACCTTC,CASSTGTGGSGYTF
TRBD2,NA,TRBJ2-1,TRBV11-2,TGTGCCAGCAGCTTAGTTAGACTAGCGGGAACCGCCCCCTACAATGAGCAGTTCTTC,CASSLVRLAGTAPYNEQFF
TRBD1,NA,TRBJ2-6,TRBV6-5,TGTGCCAGCAACAGGGGGAGAGGGGCCAACGTCCTGACTTTC,CASNRGRGANVLTF
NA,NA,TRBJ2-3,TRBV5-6,TGTGCCAGCAGCCTTGAGGATACGCAGTATTTT,CASSLEDTQYF
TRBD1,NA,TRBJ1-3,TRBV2,TGTGCCAGCAGTCGACAGGGGCTGTCTGGAAACACCATATATTTT,CASSRQGLSGNTIYF
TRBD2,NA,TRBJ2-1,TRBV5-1,TGCGCCAGCAGCCATAGCGGGAACTCCTACAATGAGCAGTTCTTC,CASSHSGNSYNEQFF
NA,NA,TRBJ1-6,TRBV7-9,TGTGCCAGCAGACTCGGTCGACAGTCCCATCGTTCACCCCTCCACTTT,CASRLGRQSHRSPLHF
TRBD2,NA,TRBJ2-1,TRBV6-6,TGTGCCAGCAGTTATGGGACTAGCGGACACAATGAGCAGTTCTTC,CASSYGTSGHNEQFF
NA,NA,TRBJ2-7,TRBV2,TGTGCCAGCAGTGAAGCCGGGGCAGGGAGGAACGAGCAGTACTTC,CASSEAGAGRNEQYF
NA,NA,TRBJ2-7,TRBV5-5,TGTGCCAGCAGCTCAACCGGGACAAGCTCCTACGAGCAGTACTTC,CASSSTGTSSYEQYF
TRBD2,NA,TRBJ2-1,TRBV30,TGTGCCTGGAAGTTTGGGACTAGCGGGGGCTCCTACAATGAGCAGTTCTTC,CAWKFGTSGGSYNEQFF
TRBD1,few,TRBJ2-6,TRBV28,TGTGCCAGCAGGAAGGACAGGGTAGGCTCTGGGGCCAACGTCCTGACTTTC,CASRKDRVGSGANVLTF
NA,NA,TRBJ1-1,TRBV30,TGTGCCTGGAGTGTAGCGATGAACACTGAAGCTTTCTTT,CAWSVAMNTEAFF
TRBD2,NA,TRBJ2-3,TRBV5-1,TGCGCCAGCAGCTTGGGACTAGCGGGCGGGACAGATACGCAGTATTTT,CASSLGLAGGTDTQYF
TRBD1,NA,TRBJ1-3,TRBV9,TGTGCCAGCAGCGTAGATTCGGCGGGACAGGGTCCGCTGTGGGGAAACACCATATATTTT,CASSVDSAGQGPLWGNTIYF
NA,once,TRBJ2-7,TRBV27,TGTGCCAGCAGTCAGGTTACCCCCGTATTCAACGAGCAGTACTTC,CASSQVTPVFNEQYF
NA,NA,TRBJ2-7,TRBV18,TGTGCCAGCTCAATTGGACAAAATTACTACGAGCAGTACTTC,CASSIGQNYYEQYF
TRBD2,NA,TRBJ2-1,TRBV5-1,TGCGCCAGCAGCCCAGGGACTAGCGGGAGGTACAATGAGCAGTTCTTC,CASSPGTSGRYNEQFF
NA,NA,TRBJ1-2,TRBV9,TGTGCCAGCAGCGGACTATCTGGCTACACCTTC,CASSGLSGYTF
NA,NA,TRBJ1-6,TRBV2,TGTGCCAGCAGGGGAGATTCCACAAGAGGAGGTTCACCCCTCCACTTT,CASRGDSTRGGSPLHF
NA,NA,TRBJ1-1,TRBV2,TGTGCCAGCAGTGAACGCACTGAAGCTTTCTTT,CASSERTEAFF
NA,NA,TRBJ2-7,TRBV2,TGTGCCAGCCAACGGGGGAGCTCCTACGAGCAGTACTTC,CASQRGSSYEQYF
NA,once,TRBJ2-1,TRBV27,TGTGCCAGCAGTCCGAGGACTGCTCCTAGCTCCTACAATGAGCAGTTCTTC,CASSPRTAPSSYNEQFF
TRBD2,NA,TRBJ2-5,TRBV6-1,TGTGCCAACCTAGCGGGGGAGACCCAGTACTTC,CANLAGETQYF
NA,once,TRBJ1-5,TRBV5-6,TGTGCCAGCAGCTTGGGCTCAGTGTATAGCAATCAGCCCCAGCATTTT,CASSLGSVYSNQPQHF
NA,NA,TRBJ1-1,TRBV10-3,TGTGCCGCGCACGGAGTAATGAACACTGAAGCTTTCTTT,CAAHGVMNTEAFF
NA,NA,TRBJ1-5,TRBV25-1,TGTGCCAGCAGTGGTGGGACTGCGTATAGCAATCAGCCCCAGCATTTT,CASSGGTAYSNQPQHF
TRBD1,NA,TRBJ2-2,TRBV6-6,TGTGCCAGCAGTCCGTGGACAGGGCCCACCGGGGAGCTGTTTTTT,CASSPWTGPTGELFF
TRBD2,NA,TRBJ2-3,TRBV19,TGTGCCAACCCTACTAGCGGGAGGGAAACTAGCACAGATACGCAGTATTTT,CANPTSGRETSTDTQYF
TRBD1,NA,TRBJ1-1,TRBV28,TGTGCCAGCTCCCCCGGGACAGGGAACACTGAAGCTTTCTTT,CASSPGTGNTEAFF
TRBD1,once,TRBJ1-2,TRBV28,TGTGCCACGAATCGACAGGGTTTGGCTGGGTATGGCTACACCTTC,CATNRQGLAGYGYTF
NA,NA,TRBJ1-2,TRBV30,TGTGCCTGGAGTCTACGGGAGGGACACCCCGCTAACTATGGCTACACCTTC,CAWSLREGHPANYGYTF
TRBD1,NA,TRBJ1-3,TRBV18,TGTGCCAGCTCACAAGGGGACAGCTCTGGAAACACCATATATTTT,CASSQGDSSGNTIYF
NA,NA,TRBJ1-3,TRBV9,TGTGCCAGCAGCGTCGCGTCGAGCCTCCCAGGAAACACCATATATTTT,CASSVASSLPGNTIYF